This T cell receptor (beta chain) was sequenced in a study of T cells in women clearing cervical HPV infection (dated by TCRdb to the late 2010s). Looking at the study overall: The cases were some 25 women with histologically confirmed HPV16-related CIN3 or worse, and 2 of these cases were invasive cancers. Case blood was taken at the visit when the lesion was first identified, whereas control blood was taken when infection was no longer detected. The approximately 25 controls were women who cleared a single incident HPV16 infection within 12 months without developing precancer or cancer. Median age was roughly 32 years in cases versus around 40 in controls, and baseline characteristics did not differ significantly. Since only a few of the women had HLA typing available, the possibility that HLA type was acting as a confounder could not be ruled out. Quality controls consisted of five blinded duplicates per group, for a total of roughly 60 samples made up of roughly 50 participants and ten or so replicates. Cases and controls were matched on age within five years and on year of sample collection. For cases, the median interval between lesion detection and blood sampling was about 150 days, with an interquartile range of roughly 90 to 200 days. Nested within Costa Rica's Guanacaste HPV Natural History Study, an exploratory proof-of-principle case-control study compared TCR repertoires across cervical HPV16 outcomes. In the parent cohort, roughly 9,700 women aged 18 or older were enrolled in Guanacaste, Costa Rica, during about 1993 to 1994 and then followed for roughly seven years.

What the study reported, not specific to this receptor: TRBV6-7 relative abundance was lower in cases than in controls (roughly 0.12% versus 0.17%; Bonferroni P = 0.0008). Because T-cell numbers per sample were unknown, differences in richness could reflect varying T-cell content rather than repertoire biology. Because of the cross-sectional design, the study could not determine whether the associations came before infection or resulted from infection, and neither effector/memory subsets nor HPV-specific T cells were isolated. Significantly higher TCR repertoire richness was observed in CIN3+ cases than in controls across sequencing depths, whereas no difference in evenness was found. Random forest classifiers combining richness and V gene abundances distinguished cases from controls with an estimated AUC of roughly 0.8.

Without a recorded count, this clone is taken to be medium-sized (0.01 to 0.1%) from its frequency. Its antigen remains undetermined. The CDR3 extends 3 residues past the end of the read, so its final part is completed from the germline J gene. Every participant had a single incident cervical HPV16 infection, and prevalent HPV16 infections were excluded. Cervical HPV DNA was detected with MY09/MY11 PCR, and genotyping was done with dot-blot hybridization. About 14 mL of heparinized blood was centrifuged, after which the buffy coat was aliquoted, frozen at -30 degrees C, and then stored at -80 degrees C. Genomic DNA was extracted from buffy coat specimens using QIAGEN kits. TCR beta CDR3 regions were amplified by multiplex PCR using the immunoSEQ assay from an average of roughly 1,100 ng genomic DNA per sample. Primer bias was corrected in the assay by using a complete synthetic TCR repertoire to establish an amplification baseline. The amplicons were sequenced on the Illumina platform. The source study handled its data this way. Sequences were error-corrected by clustering with frequency ratios and a modified nearest-neighbor algorithm, then analyzed in the immunoSEQ Analyzer with IMGT gene definitions. At each rarefaction depth, TCR richness and evenness were averaged over 20 rarefaction repeats, and samples with fewer sequences than the depth were excluded. Relative abundances of V, D and J genes were compared between groups using Wilcoxon rank sum tests, with FDR correction applied. An intraclass correlation of roughly 96% for TCR richness and an average of around 80% across approximately 63 gene segments were obtained from the blinded duplicates. Drawn from immuneACCESS, this table holds only the in-frame rearrangements with V and J called that TCRdb kept. Clones are partly lost; checked studies trace under half to an unresolved V gene and leave the rest unexplained. Clone size and V and J calls were adopted from that table, with D and trimming inferred from the DNA. This sample's records show 20,000 to 25,000 clones. Of the sample, 20% to 25% falls within the top ten clones.

There are 16 amino acids in the CDR3, from cysteine to phenylalanine inclusive. The DNA covers only part of the CDR3, 39 bases in frame from base 1. CDR1 and CDR2 (LNHNV, YYDKDF) derive from the germline V gene (reference sequence). Clipping removes 5 bases from V and 9 bases from J, with 8 as the unmatched junction base count. This receptor chain uses TRBV15 and TRBJ2-2, with 14 junctional bases fitting TRBD2. The source of this sequence is a woman aged 18-70 years with a cervical HPV16 infection that either progressed to CIN3+ or cleared (not recorded which). The material sequenced was blood buffy coat. The DNA read from the CDR3 is TGTGCCACCAGCCCGCCGGGACTAGCGGGAGCGAGGGAG. It is translated as CATSPPGLAGARE. The CDR3 reads in full as CATSPPGLAGARELFF.